This T cell receptor (beta chain) came from a study of blood T cell repertoires in COVID-19. About the research overall: T cells, B-cell-depleted T cells, or PBMCs supplied cDNA or gDNA.

Source study methods: Amplification from reference gene primers served as the basis for estimated nucleated cell counts. The repertoire was sequenced with immunoSEQ multiplex PCR; TCRdb's copy has only in-frame clones and lacks some. D and trimming were read from the DNA, whereas the V and J calls and clone size are those reported in that table. The data show 170,000 or so clones, with approximately 83% seen just once and approximately 2.9% held by the top ten. Germline CDR1 MNHEY, CDR2 SMNVEV (reference sequence). The CDR3 contains 16 residues. Deletions cut 2 bases from V and 4 bases from J, with 12 bases between.

This chain joins TRBV27 and TRBJ2-6; D ambiguous. The specimen sequenced was peripheral blood. The clonotype comes from a woman aged 55-70 years with acute or convalescent COVID-19. CDR3 region: CASSLPGSAGANVLTF. The CDR3 DNA is TGTGCCAGCAGTTTACCAGGCTCGGCGGGGGCCAACGTCCTGACTTTC.